The 30 T cell receptor beta chains given below trace back to one sample, sequenced in a study of blood T cell repertoires in COVID-19. Produced via immunoSEQ multiplex PCR; TCRdb's table is partial and in-frame only. The sample lists 100,000 to 140,000 clones, roughly 84% seen once, with less than 5% in the top ten. The sample taken for sequencing was peripheral blood. The receptors were sampled from a human donor in a cohort sampled during active COVID-19.

V usage is TRBV6-2 or TRBV6-3 and J usage is TRBJ1-4; D may be TRBD1 (6 bases). In germline, CDR1 is MNHEY, CDR2 SVGEGT. The CDR3 is 14 residues long. V was cut by 0 bases and J by 8 bases, with 10 bases left in between. In DNA, the CDR3 is TGTGCCAGCAGTTACTCGGGGGGGCCCGAAAAACTGTTTTTT. Its protein product is CASSYSGGPEKLFF.

This chain links TRBV6-2 or TRBV6-3 with TRBJ1-5; no clear D gene. CDR1 and CDR2 (germline): MNHEY, SVGEGT. This CDR3 comprises 15 residues. The V end was cut by 5 bases, the J end by 0 bases, with 11 bases between. CDR3 amino acids: CASSTRHRSNQPQHF. The CDR3 nucleotides read TGTGCCAGCAGTACTAGACATCGTAGCAATCAGCCCCAGCATTTT.

Remarks on this clone: Other DNA sequences from this sample encode an identical CDR3 as well. This chain connects TRBV5-1 to TRBJ1-2; D remains unclear. The ends were cut back, 0 bases at V and 2 bases at J, with 5 bases in the middle. This CDR3 has 13 amino acids. Germline V CDR1 and CDR2: SGHRS, YFSETQ. CDR3 region: CASSLGGNYGYTF. Here the CDR3 DNA reads TGCGCCAGCAGCTTGGGCGGGAACTATGGCTACACCTTC.

The rearrangement links TRBV3-1 (or the pseudogene TRBV3-2) to TRBJ2-7; 10 bases fit TRBD2. The junction had 22 bases not matched to a gene; V was cut back by 3 bases and J by 2 bases. The CDR3 extends over 21 amino acids. Germline V gene lookup returns CDR1 LGHDT and CDR2 YNNKEL (reference sequence). CDR3 DNA: TGTGCCAGCAGCCATCGTGGGCGGGCTAGCGGGAGCTACGCCCCCCCCTACGAGCAGTACGTC. Its protein product is CASSHRGRASGSYAPPYEQYV.

This chain joins TRBV5-4 and TRBJ2-1; 8 bases map to TRBD2. Trimming cost V 2 bases and J 1 base; bases outside gene matches: 2. The CDR3 spans 15 residues. Germline-derived CDR1 and CDR2 are SGHNT and YYREEE (reference sequence). CDR3 DNA: TGTGCCAGCAGCTTTTCTAGCGGGTCCTACAATGAGCAGTTCTTC. This sequence encodes CASSFSSGSYNEQFF.

This chain uses TRBV12-3 or TRBV12-4 with TRBJ2-7; the match to TRBD2 covers 8 bases. CDR3 length equals 13 residues. The V and J ends lost 6 bases and 6 bases, in that order; junction bases with no gene match: 7. The CDR3 spells CASSPSGGFEQYV. CDR3 DNA: TGTGCCAGCAGCCCCAGCGGGGGCTTCGAGCAGTACGTC.

V gene TRBV7-2 combines with J gene TRBJ2-7; TRBD2 might be the D (5 bases). The germline V gene encodes CDR1 SGHTA and CDR2 FQGNSA. V lost 2 bases and J lost 0, with 8 bases in between. The CDR3 extends over 14 amino acids. CDR3 sequence reads: CASSLSRVSYEQYF. DNA for the CDR3: TGTGCCAGCAGCTTATCGAGGGTCTCCTACGAGCAGTACTTC.

The J gene is TRBJ2-1, the V gene TRBV11-2; a possible D gene is TRBD2 (5 bases). The V gene's germline CDR1 is SGHAT and CDR2 FQNNGV. The CDR3 is 14 residues long. V lost 4 bases, J lost 2 bases, and 9 bases lay in between. The CDR3 region is CASSSTGTYNEQFF. The CDR3 nucleotides are TGTGCCAGCAGCTCCACGGGAACCTACAATGAGCAGTTCTTC.

The chain recombines TRBV12-3 or TRBV12-4 with TRBJ1-1, with D possibly being TRBD1 (5 bases). The V end lost 6 bases, the J end lost 6 bases, and 11 bases lay between the germline ends. The CDR3 totals 12 residues. CDR3: CASRGGQAEAFF. DNA for the CDR3: TGTGCCAGCAGGGGAGGACAAGCTGAAGCTTTCTTT.

The chain recombines TRBV5-6 with TRBJ2-3; 10 bases map to TRBD2. After removal of 1 base from V and 4 bases from J, the junction contained 3 bases not matched to a gene. The CDR3 extends over 15 amino acids. CDR1 is SGHDT and CDR2 is YYEEEE in the germline V gene. The CDR3 sequence: CASSLSGRASDTQYF. CDR3 bases: TGTGCCAGCAGCTTGAGCGGGAGGGCTTCAGATACGCAGTATTTT.

The chain employs TRBV10-3 and TRBJ1-2; TRBD1 aligns across 12 bases. Germline V gives CDR1 ENHRY, CDR2 SYGVKD. Trimming took 4 bases from V and 2 from J; bases not matched to a gene: 8. This CDR3 region has 17 residues. The chain's CDR3 is CAISGVGGTGGNYGYTF. CDR3 DNA sequence: TGTGCCATCAGTGGGGTAGGGGGGACAGGGGGCAACTATGGCTACACCTTC.

The chain carries TRBV6-2 or TRBV6-3 and TRBJ2-2; 7 nucleotides line up with TRBD2. The junction had 12 bases not matched to a gene; V was cut back by 4 bases and J by 4 bases. Per the germline V gene, CDR1 is MNHEY and CDR2 is SVGEGT. The CDR3 loop spans 17 amino acids. CDR3 sequence reads: CASSSFSRGGITGELFF. The CDR3 DNA is TGTGCCAGCAGTTCCTTCTCGCGGGGAGGGATCACCGGGGAGCTGTTTTTT.

V gene TRBV7-3 combines with J gene TRBJ1-1; no definite D call. CDR1 is SGHTA and CDR2 is FQGTGA in the germline V gene. The CDR3 runs to 13 residues. Trimming removed 5 bases at V and 3 bases at J, with 10 bases between. The CDR3 sequence: CASSTQPDTEAFF. In nucleotides, the CDR3 is TGTGCCAGCAGCACACAGCCTGACACTGAAGCTTTCTTT.

The chain carries TRBV2 and TRBJ2-2; D remains ambiguous. V shed 3 bases and J shed 5 bases, with 4 bases lying between them. Germline values: CDR1 SNHLY, CDR2 FYNNEI. The CDR3 spans 12 residues. The CDR3 region has the DNA TGTGCCAGCAGTGATCCAACCGGGGAGCTGTTTTTT. Its translation is CASSDPTGELFF.

The rearrangement links TRBV7-2 to TRBJ2-3; the match to TRBD1 covers 7 bases. CDR1 and CDR2 from the germline V gene are SGHTA and FQGNSA. The CDR3 covers 14 residues. V was clipped by 5 bases and J by 2 bases; unmatched bases: 4. The CDR3 loop is CASSPGQATDTQYF. The CDR3, as DNA: TGTGCCAGCAGCCCCGGACAGGCCACAGATACGCAGTATTTT.

V usage is TRBV25-1 and J usage is TRBJ2-1; 14 nucleotides line up with TRBD2. The V gene's germline CDR1 is MGHDK and CDR2 SYGVNS. After removal of 6 bases from V and 8 bases from J, the junction contained 6 bases not matched to a gene. This CDR3 spans 15 amino acids. CDR3 amino acids: CASRLGTSGSYEQFF. CDR3 coding DNA: TGTGCCAGCAGGCTGGGGACTAGCGGGAGCTATGAGCAGTTCTTC. Full variable domain (rest looked up from reference TRBV25-1 and TRBJ2-1): EADIYQTPRYLVIGTGKKITLECSQTMGHDKMYWYQQDPGMELHLIHYSYGVNSTEKGDLSSESTVSRIRTEHFPLTLESARPSHTSQYLCASRLGTSGSYEQFFGPGTRLTVL.

V usage is TRBV4-1 and J usage is TRBJ2-1; TRBD1 matches 7 bases. The CDR3 runs to 18 residues. Germline V gene sequence: CDR1 MGHRA, CDR2 YSYEKL. After removal of 1 base from V and 2 bases from J, the junction contained 11 bases not matched to a gene. The CDR3 is CASSQARGRQGAYNEQFF. CDR3 in DNA: TGCGCCAGCAGCCAAGCTCGGGGACGGCAGGGGGCCTACAATGAGCAGTTCTTC.

The CDR3 DNA is TGTGCCAGCAGTGAAGCGCGACAGACCTACAATGAGCAGTTCTTC. It specifies CASSEARQTYNEQFF. This sequence joins TRBV2 and TRBJ2-1, with D possibly being TRBD1 (5 bases). Trimming took off 0 bases at V and 2 bases at J, with 8 bases between the two ends. This CDR3 contains 15 residues. The germline V gene has CDR1 SNHLY and CDR2 FYNNEI.

The CDR3 reads CATSEAGGPNEQFF. CDR3 coding DNA: TGTGCCACCAGTGAGGCAGGTGGTCCCAATGAGCAGTTCTTC. The gene calls are TRBV24-1 and TRBJ2-1; D gene ambiguous. CDR3 size: 14 residues. The V end lost 4 bases, the J end lost 6 bases, and 12 bases lay between the germline ends. Germline CDR1 reads KGHDR; CDR2 reads SFDVKD.

J is TRBJ2-2 and V is TRBV7-6, with TRBD1 matching 7 bases. The trim removed 5 bases at V and 0 bases at J, leaving 6 bases unmatched. CDR3 length: 16 residues. Germline V gene data show CDR1 as SGHVS and CDR2 as FNYEAQ. CDR3 nucleotide sequence: TGTGCCAGCAGCACGGGACAGAACGCGAACACCGGGGAGCTGTTTTTT. This gives the protein CASSTGQNANTGELFF. Full variable domain (missing parts from reference TRBV7-6 and TRBJ2-2): GAGVSQSPRYKVTKRGQDVALRCDPISGHVSLYWYRQALGQGPEFLTYFNYEAQQDKSGLPNDRFSAERPEGSISTLTIQRTEQRDSAMYRCASSTGQNANTGELFFGEGSRLTVL.

The chain uses TRBV28 and TRBJ2-7; TRBD1 matches at 9 bases. V trimming: 5 bases; J trimming: 5 bases; junction bases outside the gene matches: 13. The CDR3 consists of 16 residues. CDR1 and CDR2 (germline): MDHEN, SYDVKM. The CDR3 region has the DNA TGTGCCAGCAGTCCAGCACCCGGGACAGGGAACCACGAGCAGTACTTC. Its protein is CASSPAPGTGNHEQYF.

The chain combines TRBV28 with TRBJ2-1, with 7 bases fitting TRBD2. The CDR3 has 13 residues. Trimming took 8 bases from V and 11 from J; bases not matched to a gene: 12. Germline V gene lookup returns CDR1 MDHEN and CDR2 SYDVKM. The CDR3 nucleotides are TGTGCCAGCTGCAACCGACGGGACTACAAGCAGTTCTTC. It codes for CASCNRRDYKQFF.

The V gene is TRBV19, the J gene TRBJ2-6; D is undetermined. V was trimmed by 5 bases and J by 6 bases, leaving 8 bases between them. CDR1 is LNHDA, CDR2 SQIVND, per germline (reference sequence). This CDR3 is built from 13 residues. CDR3 bases: TGTGCCAGTAGTTTAAGAGCGGCCAACGTCCTGACTTTC. Residues: CASSLRAANVLTF. The complete variable domain, with remaining parts taken from reference TRBV19 and TRBJ2-6, reads DGGITQSPKYLFRKEGQNVTLSCEQNLNHDAMYWYRQDPGQGLRLIYYSQIVNDFQKGDIAEGYSVSREKKESFPLTVTSAQKNPTAFYLCASSLRAANVLTFGAGSRLTVL.

The chain has TRBV3-1 (or the pseudogene TRBV3-2) and TRBJ2-3; D possibly corresponds to TRBD2 (5 bases). CDR3 length: 16 residues. Germline CDR1 is LGHDT and CDR2 is YNNKEL (reference sequence). V shed 3 bases and J shed 1 base, with 14 bases lying between them. This chain's CDR3 is CASSQPTWRGTDTQYF. Written as DNA, the CDR3 is TGTGCCAGCAGCCAGCCGACTTGGCGGGGCACAGATACGCAGTATTTT.

The chain employs TRBV7-6 and TRBJ1-1, with D possibly TRBD1 on 5 matching bases. CDR1 SGHVS and CDR2 FNYEAQ come from the germline V gene. Trimming cost V 9 bases and J 8 bases, with 19 bases left between them. The CDR3 covers 13 residues. CDR3 amino acids: CASRQPYGEEAFF. CDR3 DNA: TGTGCCAGTCGACAGCCATACGGAGAGGAAGCTTTCTTT. Variable domain in full (rest from reference TRBV7-6 and TRBJ1-1): GAGVSQSPRYKVTKRGQDVALRCDPISGHVSLYWYRQALGQGPEFLTYFNYEAQQDKSGLPNDRFSAERPEGSISTLTIQRTEQRDSAMYRCASRQPYGEEAFFGQGTRLTVV.

The rearrangement joins TRBV2 to TRBJ1-1; D unresolved. The length of the CDR3 is 15 residues. CDR1 and CDR2 (germline): SNHLY, FYNNEI. The V end lost 2 bases, the J end lost 7 bases, and 17 bases lay between the germline ends. This chain's CDR3 is CASSESRTPVREAFF. In nucleotides, the CDR3 is TGTGCCAGCAGTGAAAGTAGGACTCCCGTTCGTGAAGCTTTCTTT.

V and J are TRBV5-5 and TRBJ1-5; TRBD1 matches 8 bases. The V segment lost 2 bases and the J segment 4 bases; nucleotides outside the gene matches: 2. Germline CDR1 is SGHKS and CDR2 is YYEKEE (reference sequence). This CDR3 spans 14 amino acids. CDR3: CASSLTGGNQPQHF. The DNA for the CDR3 is TGTGCCAGCAGCTTAACAGGGGGAAATCAGCCCCAGCATTTT. The full variable domain, its missing parts supplied by reference TRBV5-5 and TRBJ1-5, is DAGVTQSPTHLIKTRGQQVTLRCSPISGHKSVSWYQQVLGQGPQFIFQYYEKEERGRGNFPDRFSARQFPNYSSELNVNALLLGDSALYLCASSLTGGNQPQHFGDGTRLSIL.

The rearrangement uses TRBV4-3 and TRBJ2-7; 8 nucleotides agree with TRBD2. V lost 0 bases and J lost 3; bases outside the gene matches: 10. Germline CDR1 and CDR2: LGHNA and YSLEER. This CDR3 comprises 17 residues. CDR3 protein: CASSQEKRLAGNYEQYF. Here the CDR3 DNA reads TGCGCCAGCAGCCAAGAGAAGCGATTAGCGGGAAACTACGAGCAGTACTTC.

V is TRBV21-1 and J is TRBJ2-7; TRBD2 is the table's D call, not checked against the DNA. TRBV21-1 is annotated as a pseudogene. The CDR3 contains 15 residues. The CDR3, as DNA: TGTGCCAGCAGCAAACTTGGTAGCGGGGGTTACGAGCAGTACGTC. It encodes CASSKLGSGGYEQYV.

CDR3 DNA: TGTGCCACCAGTGATTCAGGGTTAGAGGTGGGCTACACCTTC. Amino acids: CATSDSGLEVGYTF. The chain joins TRBV24-1 to TRBJ1-2, with D perhaps TRBD1 (5 bases). This CDR3 is built from 14 residues. CDR1 is KGHDR and CDR2 is SFDVKD in the germline V gene. The V end was cut by 2 bases, the J end by 8 bases, with 14 bases between.